This TCR beta chain is drawn from a study of Graves' ophthalmopathy and Graves' hyperthyroidism. Points from the study as a whole: Detection in blood was also observed for most expanded thyroid clonotypes above 0.001 frequency.

This clonotype was detected ten times or more. Its antigen is not known. The length of the CDR3 is 14 residues. V shed 8 bases and J 5 bases; nucleotides not matched to a gene: 9. Germline V gives CDR1 MNHEY, CDR2 SMNVEV (reference sequence). Amplification targeted the TCR beta CDR3 regions, with RNA transcripts as the source material. In the first round, RT-PCR was carried out with HTBI primers, and a multiplex PCR formed the second round. TCRdb re-derived calls from the multiplex PCR reads in MiXCR, one entry per CDR3 protein. Among about 500,000 distinct CDR3 sequences listed, approximately 14% were seen once.

This chain uses TRBV27 with TRBJ2-7, with 10 bases fitting TRBD1. The sequencing input was blood. The clonotype originates from a woman aged 25 to 39 with Graves' ophthalmopathy. The CDR3 DNA follows: TGTGCCAGCGGAACCGACAGGGGGCTCAACGAGCAGTACTTC. Protein: CASGTDRGLNEQYF.